Sequencing of this TCR beta chain was carried out in a study of blood T cell repertoires in COVID-19. Study as a whole: Samples representing acute and convalescent COVID-19 were sourced from the United States, Italy and Spain. T cells, B-cell-depleted T cells, or PBMCs provided the cDNA or gDNA that served as material.

Per the study methods: Estimation of nucleated cell counts relied on the amplification of reference gene primers. Only in-frame clones appear in the TCRdb table, and some are missing; sequencing was by immunoSEQ multiplex PCR. The V and J calls and clone size are taken from that table; D and trimming were inferred from the DNA. The sample yields roughly 290,000 clones, 85% seen once. Germline lookup yields CDR1 MDHEN and CDR2 SYDVKM. This CDR3 has 16 residues. V dropped 7 bases and J dropped 1; count of bases not matched to a gene: 8. This chain uses TRBV28 with TRBJ2-2; 8 positions agree with TRBD1. The clonotype comes from a woman in her forties or fifties with active or convalescent COVID-19. The sample was peripheral blood. The CDR3 loop reads CASTPIGQGNTGELFF. CDR3 DNA: TGTGCCAGCACCCCGATTGGACAGGGGAACACCGGGGAGCTGTTTTTT.